Given below is one T cell receptor (beta chain) in context. The CDR3 sequence is 14 residues long. The sample comes from a study of blood T cell repertoires in COVID-19. The assay was immunoSEQ multiplex PCR, and TCRdb's table has in-frame clones only and misses some. The sample lists roughly 140,000 clones; around 85% were seen once. This clonotype was sampled from a woman aged 40 to 50 with active or convalescent COVID-19. The sequencing input was peripheral blood. This chain links TRBV21-1 with TRBJ2-7; TRBD1 was called by the table and not checked on the DNA. TRBV21-1 is a listed pseudogene. The CDR3 DNA follows: TGTGCCAGCAGCAGGACAGGGCAAGCCTACGAGCAGTACTTC. It yields the protein CASSRTGQAYEQYF.